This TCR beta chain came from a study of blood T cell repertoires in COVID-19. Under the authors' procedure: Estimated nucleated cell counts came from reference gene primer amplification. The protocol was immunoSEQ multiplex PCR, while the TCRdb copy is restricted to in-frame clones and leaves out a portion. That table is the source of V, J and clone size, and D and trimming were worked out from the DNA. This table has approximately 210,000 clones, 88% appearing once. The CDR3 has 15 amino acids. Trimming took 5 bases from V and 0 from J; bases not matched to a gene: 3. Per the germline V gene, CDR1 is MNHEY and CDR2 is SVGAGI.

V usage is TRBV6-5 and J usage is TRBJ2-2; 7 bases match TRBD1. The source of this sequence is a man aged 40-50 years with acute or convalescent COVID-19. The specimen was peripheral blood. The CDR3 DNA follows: TGTGCCAGCAGTATTGACAGGGCGAACACCGGGGAGCTGTTTTTT. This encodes CASSIDRANTGELFF.